This entry is about one T cell receptor beta chain. This clonotype was observed a few times. Its binding antigen is unknown. Per-base qualities were not stored, and no clone one base away is much larger. The sample comes from a study of blood T cells in healthy people across ages (dated by TCRdb to 2013 to 2016). In terms of the full investigation: Template switching captured roughly one uniquely barcoded TCR beta cDNA molecule per two T cells in model experiments. Four age groups were formed from the donors: young (average 16 years), middle-aged (approximately 41), aged (approximately 60) and long-lived (less than 85). To track age-related changes in TCR beta repertoire diversity, the study relied on deep sequencing normalized with unique cDNA molecular identifiers. Donors of different ages were randomly distributed across sequencing lanes to avoid experimental bias. The study analyzed two additional independent replicas of 1 million unique cDNA reads from the same blood draw for two donors, one aged 18 to 30 and one aged 80 or older. What the research found in general, with its limitations: As age increased, observed TCR beta diversity per million T cells dropped in a roughly linear way, and a significant reduction was already evident by age 40. Since profiling was done on bulk unsorted PBMCs, naive and antigen-experienced compartments could not be conclusively compared. Because donor CMV infection status was unknown, age-related changes in expanded clonotypes were potentially confounded. Estimates of total diversity from one million sequenced T cells were regarded as lower bounds and underestimates. Compared with the aged group, more naive CD4+ T cells, fewer expanded clones and increased TCR diversity were shown by the long-lived group, suggesting age selection. Observed TCR beta diversity correlated strongly with the percentage of naive T cells measured by flow cytometry.

The 40 or so donors, aged 6 to 90 years, were systemically healthy Caucasian individuals from Russia. Each donor gave approximately 10 milliliters of peripheral blood, collected into EDTA-treated Vacutainer tubes. Ficoll-Paque density-gradient centrifugation was used to isolate PBMCs, with at least 6.5 million per sample. Trizol reagent was used to extract total RNA from the PBMCs, yielding at least 5.5 micrograms per sample. The percentages of naive CD45RAhigh/CD27high T cells were determined by flow cytometry on a PBMC aliquot from every donor. Library preparation used 5' RACE. The reads were generated on an Illumina HiSeq 2500. A second PCR of roughly 6 to 11 cycles was run with a J-beta primer mix and a sample-barcoded 5' primer. A unique molecular identifier was introduced onto each TCR beta cDNA molecule by a template-switch 5' adaptor carrying 12 random nucleotides. At least 2.5 million CDR3-containing paired-end reads were obtained from each sample. First-strand cDNA synthesis was performed from all RNA using the Mint cDNA synthesis kit, with priming by a TRBC-specific oligonucleotide. After uracil-DNA glycosylase treatment, a first 18-cycle PCR used universal primers M1SS and BC2_uni_R on all cDNA. The authors' analysis ran thus. For normalization, 1 million high-quality reads were randomly selected from each sample, with every read carrying a distinct molecular identifier. Instead of being binned into consensus sequences, reads with shared molecular identifiers were discarded. CDR3 identification, clonotype clustering and error correction used MiTCR with a Q25 quality threshold and the strictest error-elimination algorithm. A nonparametric unseen species model with Euler transformation was used to estimate lower-bound total TCR beta diversity. TCRdb reprocessed the public reads (quality trimming at Q25 with fastp, clone calling with MiXCR) and kept in-frame beta chains. For every CDR3 protein sequence, its rows merge into one entry that carries the most common genes and DNA. TCRdb, not the authors, supplied the V and J calls. A total of 780,000 or so distinct CDR3 sequences appear in this sample, around three fifths of them only once. Of the sample, about a quarter falls within the top ten clones.

According to the germline V gene (reference sequence), CDR1 reads MNHNY and CDR2 reads SVGAGI. The V end loses 2 bases and the J end loses 4 bases, and a stretch of 8 bases separates them. The CDR3 contains 13 residues, cysteine and phenylalanine counted. This entry keeps only the CDR3 DNA: 39 bases, framed from base 1. Sequenced input: blood. This TCR was sampled from a man aged 40-49 years in good health. Recombination connected TRBV6-6 to TRBJ2-5; no D gene is confidently identified. The sequenced DNA: TGTGCCAGCAGTTACAAGGGTGGAGAGACCCAGTACTTC. This yields the protein CASSYKGGETQYF.